This T cell receptor beta chain was sequenced in a study of response to subunit inactivated influenza vaccine. Study findings and constraints: Researchers suggested that each seasonal influenza vaccination recruits few new T cells.

Germline CDR1 and CDR2: DFQATT and SNEGSKA (reference sequence). The CDR3 consists of 13 residues. Trimming stripped 3 bases from V and 5 bases from J, with 13 bases between. TCRdb ran MiXCR on the RT-PCR reads and lists one entry per CDR3 protein. This sample has about 190,000 distinct CDR3 sequences, with over 13% found just once. There are many counts of this clonotype. Its antigen is as yet unknown. This clonotype originated in a man aged 45 to 65 who received an inactivated influenza vaccine. This chain joins TRBV20-1 and TRBJ1-2; the D gene is possibly TRBD1 (5 bases). The source was CD8+ T cells sorted from PBMCs, collected about 5 days after vaccination. DNA of the CDR3: TGCAGTGCTAGCGGCCAGGGAAGATATGGCTACACCTTC. This sequence encodes CSASGQGRYGYTF.